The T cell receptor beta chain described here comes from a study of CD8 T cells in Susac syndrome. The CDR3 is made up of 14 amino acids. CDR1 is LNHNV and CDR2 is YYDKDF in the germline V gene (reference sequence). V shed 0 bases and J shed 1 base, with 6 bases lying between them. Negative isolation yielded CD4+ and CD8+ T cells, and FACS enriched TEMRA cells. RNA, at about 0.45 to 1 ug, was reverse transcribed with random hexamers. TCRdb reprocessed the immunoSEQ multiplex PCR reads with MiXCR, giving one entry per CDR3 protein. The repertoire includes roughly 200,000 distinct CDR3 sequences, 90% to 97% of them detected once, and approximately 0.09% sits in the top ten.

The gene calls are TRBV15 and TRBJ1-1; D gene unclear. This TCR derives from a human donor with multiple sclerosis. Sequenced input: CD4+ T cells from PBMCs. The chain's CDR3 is CATSRDRRNTEAFF. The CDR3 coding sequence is TGTGCCACCAGCAGAGATCGGAGGAACACTGAAGCTTTCTTT.